The T cell receptor beta chain described here comes from a study of shared clonotypes between healthy human individuals (dated by TCRdb to the early 2020s). Study-level background: A couple of women and a few men aged 18 to 49 years were included in the cohort. For each donor, three plates each were used for CD4 naive and CD4 memory, two plates were used for CD8 naive, and one plate was used for CD8 memory. To estimate repertoire size and how much clonotype sharing occurs between individuals, the study deeply sequenced the blood TCR repertoires of several healthy adults. To increase sequencing depth and limit assay-specific biases, different laboratories used diverse techniques to prepare libraries and sequence TCR repertoires. Between about 0.8 and 9 billion PBMCs per donor were obtained by leukapheresis. The paper as a whole reports these results and caveats: Sampling was restricted to blood, and TCR repertoires in tissue are likely to differ from TCR repertoires in blood. Pairwise subsampling led to the expectation that sequencing depth would affect the degree of clonotype sharing among donors. Naive subsets generally had larger estimated clonotype richness than memory subsets did. Across four donors, approximately 5% of naive CD4, around 3.3% of naive CD8, about 2.3% of memory CD4, and approximately 0.4% of memory CD8 clonotypes were shared. Rarefaction of sorted-subset datasets indicated incomplete sequencing despite the large sequencing depth. The genetic and exposure-history diversity represented was limited by the small number of donors. Compared with non-shared clonotypes, clonotypes shared by all four sorted-subset donors had higher generation probabilities.

The CDR3 has 18 amino acids, counting the end cysteine and phenylalanine. The read is trimmed to its CDR3 DNA, 54 bases read in frame from base 1. From the germline V gene (reference sequence), CDR1 is PRHDT and CDR2 is FYEKMQ. V is pared back by 2 bases and J by 2 bases, with 18 bases lying between the germline termini. Donors were healthy HIV-negative adults with no recently reported acute infections or vaccinations. Every donor was a Caucasian adult living in Nashville, Tennessee, USA. CD4+ T cells were enriched by magnetic negative selection, after which naive cells were positively selected on CD45RA and the negative fraction was taken as the memory subset. After blood collection by leukapheresis, PBMCs were isolated using Ficoll-Histopaque density gradient centrifugation and then cryopreserved in the vapor phase of liquid nitrogen. Analytical flow cytometry was used to check the purity and quantity of each magnetically sorted T cell population. Each sorted fraction had its genomic DNA isolated and then quantified by UV absorbance on a Nanodrop 2000c.

TCR CDR3 regions were amplified from genomic DNA by multiplex PCR using the deep immunoSEQ assay. Genomic DNA extracted from each cell subset was distributed evenly over all wells of several immunoSEQ 96-well plates, and each plate served as one replicate. For sorted subsets, each replicate PCR was loaded with 200 to 250 ng genomic DNA, equivalent to some 31,000 T cell genomes. The purified libraries were quantified using a Qubit 3.0 fluorometer, sized with a Bioanalyzer 2100, and then quantified again using the KAPA Library Quantification kit. Each immunoSEQ 96-well plate was sequenced on its own single-read 150-cycle Illumina NextSeq 550 flow cell. The authors processed their data as follows. Because the immunoSEQ output included only junctional sequences and no quality scores, the filtering could not be the same as the filtering used for full-length reads. Sequences were annotated with PyIR, a Python wrapper for IgBLAST v1.9, using IMGT germline references to assign V/J genes and CDR3. Reads were removed for weak V/J assignments (E-value above 1e-6), missing CDR3, stop codons, out-of-frame junctions, or ambiguous translated residues. V3J clonotypes were defined by identical inferred V gene, J gene, and CDR3 amino acid sequence. Percentage overlap between repertoires was calculated by dividing the number of shared unique clonotypes by the size of the smaller repertoire. RTK rarefaction, the Chao1 estimator, and Recon v2.1 estimates of unobserved clonotypes were used to assess repertoire richness. For all TCRbeta clonotypes obtained by the gDNA method from a handful of donors, generation probabilities were computed with OLGA. TCRdb retrieved this table from immuneACCESS and kept in-frame rearrangements only. Not all clones are present; in checked studies, unresolved V genes account for under half, and no reason is known for the remainder. V and J calls and clone size are as listed in that table; D and trimming were resolved from the DNA. Counted in this sample were roughly 1,600,000 clones; approximately 98.5% of them appeared once. The ten most abundant clones make up around 0.33% of the sample.

Comment on this clone: Its antigen is currently not known. Base qualities were left out, and no much larger clone turns up one base away.

The chain is assembled from TRBV13 and TRBJ2-2, with TRBD2 as a weak D call on 5 bases. The receptor was derived from a young man in good health. Material: naive CD4+ T cells sorted from blood. The cell subset or site label for this specimen denotes: CD45RA+ positively selected. For the CDR3, the sequence is CASSLSYRRRANTGELFF. The nucleotide sequence is TGTGCCAGCAGCTTATCTTATCGGCGGCGGGCAAACACCGGGGAGCTGTTTTTT.